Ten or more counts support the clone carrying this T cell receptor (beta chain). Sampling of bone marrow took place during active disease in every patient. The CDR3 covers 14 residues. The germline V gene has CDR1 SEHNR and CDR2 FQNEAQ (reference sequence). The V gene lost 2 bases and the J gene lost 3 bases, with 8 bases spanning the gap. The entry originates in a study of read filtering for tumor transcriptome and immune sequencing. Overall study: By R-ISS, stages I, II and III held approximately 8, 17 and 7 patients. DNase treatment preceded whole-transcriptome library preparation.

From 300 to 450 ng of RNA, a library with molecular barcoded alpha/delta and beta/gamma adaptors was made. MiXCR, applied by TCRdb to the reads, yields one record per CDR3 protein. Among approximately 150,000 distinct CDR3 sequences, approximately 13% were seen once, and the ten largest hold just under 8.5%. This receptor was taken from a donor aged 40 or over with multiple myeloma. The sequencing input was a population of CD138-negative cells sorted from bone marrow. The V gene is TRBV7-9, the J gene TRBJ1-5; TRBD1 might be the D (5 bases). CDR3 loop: CASSLQGFNQPQHF. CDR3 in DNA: TGTGCCAGCAGCTTACAGGGCTTCAATCAGCCCCAGCATTTT.